Below, one T cell receptor (beta chain) is given with its context. These data are taken from a study of Tregs in tolerant kidney transplant recipients. TCRdb keeps only in-frame clones here, not all; method: immunoSEQ multiplex PCR. This sample has roughly 66,000 clones; roughly 92% occur once, and the top ten carry approximately 11%. The germline gives CDR1 SGDLS, CDR2 YYNGEE. CDR3 length: 15 residues. Trimming removed 0 bases from V and 4 bases from J, with 8 bases in between. The sample here was CD8+ T cells from blood, taken before the transplant. V gene TRBV9 combines with J gene TRBJ2-6; D is unresolved. This clonotype originated in a human donor who received a combined kidney and bone marrow transplant. The CDR3 here is CASSVVGSGANVLTF. The CDR3 coding sequence is TGTGCCAGCAGCGTAGTGGGCTCCGGGGCCAACGTCCTGACTTTC.